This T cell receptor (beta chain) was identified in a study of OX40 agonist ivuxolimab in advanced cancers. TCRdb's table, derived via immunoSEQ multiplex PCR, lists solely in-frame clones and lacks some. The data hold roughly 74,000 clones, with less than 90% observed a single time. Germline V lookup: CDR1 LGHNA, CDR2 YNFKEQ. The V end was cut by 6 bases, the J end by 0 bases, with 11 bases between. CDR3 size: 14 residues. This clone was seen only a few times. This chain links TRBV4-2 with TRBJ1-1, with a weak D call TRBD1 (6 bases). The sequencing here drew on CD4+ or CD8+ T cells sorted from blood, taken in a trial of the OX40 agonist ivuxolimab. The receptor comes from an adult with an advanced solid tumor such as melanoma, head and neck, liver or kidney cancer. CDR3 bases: TGTGCCAGCAGACAGGACAGCCTGAACACTGAAGCTTTCTTT. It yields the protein CASRQDSLNTEAFF.